These 24 T cell receptor beta chains originate from one sample sequenced in a study of T cell repertoires in cytomegalovirus infection. For these TCRs, the target antigens are not known. TCRdb processed the reads anew with MiXCR; each CDR3 protein has one entry. The sample holds fewer than 1,000,000 distinct CDR3 sequences, roughly 30% seen once. Sequenced here: cultured CD8+ T cells from PBMCs, sampled from culture after CMV antigen stimulation. The receptor set was obtained from a human donor in good health (CMV status not recorded). Some clones in this sample may be carry-over from other donors' samples.

As concerns this clonotype: A much bigger clone sits one base away, suggesting this may be a read error. The chain employs TRBV7-6 and TRBJ1-4, with TRBD1 matching 7 bases. The V gene's germline CDR1 is SGHVS and CDR2 FNYEAQ. CDR3 length: 14 amino acids. The chain's CDR3 is CVSSADRTHRKLFF. The DNA for the CDR3 is TGTGTCAGCAGCGCGGACAGGACCCACCGAAAACTGTTTTTT.

The chain couples TRBV6-1 to TRBJ1-5; unclear D gene. This CDR3 contains 14 residues. Trimming took off 3 bases at V and 0 bases at J, with 6 bases between the two ends. Per the germline V gene, CDR1 is MNHNS and CDR2 is SASEGT. CDR3 protein: CASSELNSNQPQHF. Here the CDR3 DNA reads TGTGCCAGCAGTGAGTTAAATAGCAATCAGCCCCAGCATTTT.

This clonotype was observed a few times. The chain uses TRBV6-2 or TRBV6-3 and TRBJ2-2, with D possibly called TRBD1 or TRBD2 (5 bases each). The CDR3 is 16 residues long. V lost 6 bases, J lost 4 bases, and 18 bases lay in between. Germline loops: CDR1 MNHEY, CDR2 SVGEGT. The CDR3 nucleotides are TGTGCCAGCAGCCCTTGGGGAACCGGGACCACCGGGGAGCTGTTTTTT. Amino acids: CASSPWGTGTTGELFF.

V gene TRBV5-1 combines with J gene TRBJ2-1; 13 bases fit TRBD2. V was clipped by 3 bases and J by 2 bases; unmatched bases: 5. The CDR3 extends over 17 amino acids. Germline-derived CDR1 and CDR2 are SGHRS and YFSETQ. For the CDR3, the DNA is TGCGCCAGCAGCTCTCGGACTAGCGGGGGCCCCTACAATGAGCAGTTCTTC. Its protein is CASSSRTSGGPYNEQFF.

This clonotype showed up just a few times. The chain couples TRBV7-8 to TRBJ1-1; D ambiguous. Germline V gives CDR1 SGHVS, CDR2 FQNEAQ. V was trimmed by 3 bases and J by 2 bases, leaving 10 bases between them. The CDR3 is 14 residues long. The CDR3 coding sequence is TGTGCCAGCAGCTTGGGCAGTCGAAACACTGAAGCTTTCTTT. Translation gives CASSLGSRNTEAFF. The complete variable domain, with remaining parts taken from reference TRBV7-8 and TRBJ1-1, reads GAGVSQSPRYKVAKRGQDVALRCDPISGHVSLFWYQQALGQGPEFLTYFQNEAQLDKSGLPSDRFFAERPEGSVSTLKIQRTQQEDSAVYLCASSLGSRNTEAFFGQGTRLTVV.

This clonotype was picked up many times. The chain employs TRBV7-6 and TRBJ1-6, with a tentative D call TRBD1 (5 bases). Germline V gene sequence: CDR1 SGHVS, CDR2 FNYEAQ. Trimming cost V 1 base and J 5 bases, with 15 bases left between them. This CDR3 spans 17 amino acids. CDR3 residues: CASSLGPGTGDNSPLHF. The CDR3 nucleotides are TGTGCCAGCAGCTTAGGGCCCGGGACCGGGGATAATTCACCCCTCCACTTT. The full variable domain, rest sourced from reference TRBV7-6 and TRBJ1-6, is GAGVSQSPRYKVTKRGQDVALRCDPISGHVSLYWYRQALGQGPEFLTYFNYEAQQDKSGLPNDRFSAERPEGSISTLTIQRTEQRDSAMYRCASSLGPGTGDNSPLHFGNGTRLTVT.

This clonotype was detected only once. The chain recombines TRBV12-3 or TRBV12-4 with TRBJ1-2; 12 bases fit TRBD1. The CDR3 totals 17 residues. J lost 10 bases, V lost 0 bases, and 12 bases had no gene match. In nucleotides, the CDR3 is TGTGCCAGCAGTTTAGCCATCACGGGACAGGGGGCGGGCGACTACACCTTC. Translating gives CASSLAITGQGAGDYTF.

In its sample, this clonotype was seen many times. The V call is TRBV7-6, the J call TRBJ2-1; D is ambiguous. CDR1 and CDR2 (germline): SGHVS, FNYEAQ. The CDR3 is 16 residues long. The V gene lost 5 bases and the J gene lost 0 bases, with 14 bases spanning the gap. CDR3 region: CASSLRSLSSYNEQFF. Here the CDR3 DNA reads TGTGCCAGCAGCCTTAGAAGTTTGAGCTCCTACAATGAGCAGTTCTTC.

Notes on this clonotype: The junction and the germline gene differ at one end; a read error may be behind it. This chain joins TRBV27 and TRBJ1-1; 8 bases fit TRBD1. The germline V gene encodes CDR1 MNHEY and CDR2 SMNVEV (reference sequence). The CDR3 loop spans 14 amino acids. This CDR3 is CASSLSDRGHEAFF. The CDR3 DNA follows: TGTGCCAGCAGTCTATCAGACAGGGGCCACGAAGCTTTCTTT.

V is TRBV12-5 and J is TRBJ1-2; D not certain. The V gene lost 3 bases and the J gene lost 14 bases, with 7 bases spanning the gap. The germline V gene has CDR1 LGHNT and CDR2 FRNRAP. CDR3 size: 9 residues. The CDR3 here is CASGFPRTF. CDR3 DNA: TGTGCTAGTGGTTTCCCTCGGACCTTC.

This clonotype showed up just a few times. This chain uses TRBV27 with TRBJ1-4; D perhaps matches TRBD1 (5 bases). V was trimmed by 6 bases and J by 5 bases, leaving 22 bases between them. The CDR3 length is 17 residues. Per germline, CDR1 MNHEY and CDR2 SMNVEV (reference sequence). In DNA, the CDR3 is TGTGCCAGCAGCAGGACCTACGGGACCGTTGGAAATGAAAAACTGTTTTTT. Translating it yields CASSRTYGTVGNEKLFF.

The chain combines TRBV4-1 with TRBJ2-2, with no clear D. This CDR3 has 11 residues. CDR1 and CDR2 (germline): MGHRA, YSYEKL. With 3 bases removed from V and 7 bases from J, the gap between germline ends came to 3 bases. In DNA, the CDR3 is TGCGCCAGCAGCCAGCGCGGGGAGCTGTTTTTT. The encoded protein is CASSQRGELFF.

The rearrangement joins TRBV24-1 to TRBJ2-3; D possibly corresponds to TRBD1 (7 bases). Germline V gene lookup returns CDR1 KGHDR and CDR2 SFDVKD. V lost 0 bases and J lost 4, with 19 bases in between. The CDR3 totals 18 residues. The DNA of the CDR3 is TGTGCCACCAGTGATTTGCGCCGACAGGGACTTGGCGCAGATACGCAGTATTTT. Translating gives CATSDLRRQGLGADTQYF.

The table lists this clonotype with a few counts. This rearrangement joins TRBV27 to TRBJ2-6; D gene unclear. In germline, CDR1 is MNHEY, CDR2 SMNVEV (reference sequence). This CDR3 has 13 residues. Trimming stripped 10 bases from V and 4 bases from J, with 11 bases between. The CDR3 protein is CATKTVGANVLTF. DNA of the CDR3: TGTGCCACCAAGACTGTCGGGGCCAACGTCCTGACTTTC.

This clonotype has just a few counts. The rearrangement joins TRBV7-6 to TRBJ2-1, with D possibly TRBD2 on 7 matching bases. The CDR3 has 16 amino acids. V was shortened by 8 bases and J by 7 bases, with 24 bases between the two germline ends. Germline V gene sequence: CDR1 SGHVS, CDR2 FNYEAQ. In DNA form, the CDR3 reads TGTGCCAGCGTTACAAACGAGGGCGGGGGCCCGAATGAGCAGTTCTTC. Translation gives CASVTNEGGGPNEQFF.

This clonotype was counted once. The genes are TRBV24-1 and TRBJ2-2; D not certain. V lost 1 base and J 3 bases, leaving 5 bases between the germline ends. Germline CDR1 is KGHDR and CDR2 is SFDVKD. This CDR3 comprises 14 residues. The CDR3 loop reads CATSDLRYTGELFF. In DNA form, the CDR3 reads TGTGCCACCAGTGATTTAAGGTACACCGGGGAGCTGTTTTTT.

This clonotype was observed a handful of times. This chain uses TRBV7-9 with TRBJ2-7; D gene unclear. From germline, CDR1 is SEHNR and CDR2 FQNEAQ (reference sequence). V lost 1 base and J 2 bases, leaving 12 bases between the germline ends. The CDR3 has 15 residues. CDR3 sequence (DNA): TGTGCCAGCAGCTTAGTAATAGGCGGTCCCTACGAGCAGTACTTC. It encodes CASSLVIGGPYEQYF.

This clonotype was found a few times. The chain uses TRBV11-2 and TRBJ2-2; D may correspond to TRBD1 or TRBD2 (5 bases each). V dropped 5 bases and J dropped 4 bases, with 20 bases sitting between them. The germline V gene encodes CDR1 SGHAT and CDR2 FQNNGV. CDR3 length: 17 amino acids. CDR3 sequence: CASSPQLGTRGTGELFF. DNA for the CDR3: TGTGCCAGCAGCCCCCAGCTGGGGACGCGAGGCACCGGGGAGCTGTTTTTT.

This clonotype occurred a few times. The CDR3 spells CASSFGERSSEAFF. The CDR3 DNA sequence: TGTGCCAGTAGTTTCGGGGAGCGGTCCTCTGAAGCTTTCTTT. The chain employs TRBV19 and TRBJ1-1; unclear D gene. Germline values: CDR1 LNHDA, CDR2 SQIVND (reference sequence). The CDR3 sequence is 14 residues long. V was clipped by 5 bases and J by 6 bases, with 16 bases between them.

The chain combines TRBV12-5 with TRBJ2-7; 8 positions agree with TRBD1. The germline V gene has CDR1 LGHNT and CDR2 FRNRAP. The CDR3 extends over 13 amino acids. Trimming took 6 bases from V and 3 from J; bases not matched to a gene: 4. CDR3 nucleotides: TGTGCTAGTGGGGGGACAGGAGGCTACGAGCAGTACTTC. This gives the protein CASGGTGGYEQYF.

In nucleotides, the CDR3 is TGTGCCAGCAGTTCAAGGGGAAACATTCAGTACTTC. Encoded protein: CASSSRGNIQYF. The genes are TRBV27 and TRBJ2-4, with D perhaps TRBD1 (5 bases). Germline V gene sequence: CDR1 MNHEY, CDR2 SMNVEV (reference sequence). The V and J ends lost 4 bases and 6 bases respectively, with 7 bases between them. CDR3 length equals 12 residues.

This clonotype appeared a few times. V is TRBV2 and J is TRBJ2-4; perhaps D is TRBD1 or TRBD2 (5 bases each). V gave up 1 base and J gave up 10 bases, with 23 bases separating them. The V gene's germline CDR1 is SNHLY and CDR2 FYNNEI. CDR3 length: 17 amino acids. CDR3 sequence reads: CASSEEGSLRLLLIQYF. The DNA for the CDR3 is TGTGCCAGCAGTGAAGAGGGGAGTCTCAGGTTGCTGTTGATTCAGTACTTC. Drawing the rest from reference TRBV2 and TRBJ2-4, the complete variable domain is EPEVTQTPSHQVTQMGQEVILRCVPISNHLYFYWYRQILGQKVEFLVSFYNNEISEKSEIFDDQFSVERPDGSNFTLKIRSTKLEDSAMYFCASSEEGSLRLLLIQYFGAGTRLSVL.

The table lists this clonotype with a few counts. V usage is TRBV7-8 and J usage is TRBJ1-1; D is unclear. Between the trimmed V and J ends, which lost 1 base and 4 bases, there was a span of 7 bases. From germline, CDR1 is SGHVS and CDR2 FQNEAQ. This CDR3 comprises 13 residues. CDR3 in DNA: TGTGCCAGCAGCTTAGAGGCATCCACTGAAGCTTTCTTT. Protein product: CASSLEASTEAFF.

The J gene is TRBJ1-2, the V gene TRBV19; tentatively, D is TRBD1 (6 bases). V gave up 3 bases and J gave up 6 bases, with 14 bases separating them. The CDR3 has 14 residues. Germline loops: CDR1 LNHDA, CDR2 SQIVND (reference sequence). DNA for the CDR3: TGTGCCAGTAGTATCCCCCGGGACATGAATGGCTACACCTTC. This gives the protein CASSIPRDMNGYTF.